Listed here are 32 T cell receptor beta chains from one sample, sequenced in a study of T cell clusters in autoimmune cytopenias. One tube held mixed TRB-A and TRB-B primer pools for touch-down PCR. For each CDR3 protein, TCRdb gives one entry from its re-call of the multiplex PCR reads, without DNA. This table lists fewer than 6,500 distinct CDR3 sequences. Each sample's input was about 270 ng genomic DNA, some 34,000 genome equivalents. The same specimen was also included in a second study, on T cell repertoires in aging, cancer and after chemotherapy.

Sequencing input: peripheral blood. The receptors stem from a human donor in good health.

By frequency, this clonotype registers medium-sized. The gene calls are TRBV19 and TRBJ2-4; lacking DNA, the TRBD1 call made by TCRdb goes unchecked. Germline CDR1 reads LNHDA; CDR2 reads SQIVND (reference sequence). The CDR3 spans 19 residues. The chain's CDR3 is CASSLSGQGVKWGENIQYF.

The CDR3 here is CASSSPDRDTGELFF. This chain connects TRBV12-3 or TRBV12-4 to TRBJ2-2; TCRdb's D call, TRBD1, is unchecked because there is no DNA. The CDR3 contains 15 residues.

This chain uses TRBV7-9 with TRBJ2-1; TCRdb gives TRBD1 as the D gene, but with no DNA this cannot be confirmed. CDR3 length: 16 residues. CDR1 SEHNR and CDR2 FQNEAQ come from the germline V gene (reference sequence). The CDR3 reads CASSPWGTGGLNEQFF.

This clonotype is labeled medium-sized based on frequency. The chain has TRBV5-6 and TRBJ2-2; TCRdb names TRBD2, which stays unverified in the absence of DNA. This CDR3 is built from 15 residues. Germline V lookup: CDR1 SGHDT, CDR2 YYEEEE. The CDR3 protein is CASSPTGSSRGELFF. The full variable domain, rest sourced from reference TRBV5-6 and TRBJ2-2, is DAGVTQSPTHLIKTRGQQVTLRCSPKSGHDTVSWYQQALGQGPQFIFQYYEEEERQRGNFPDRFSGHQFPNYSSELNVNALLLGDSALYLCASSPTGSSRGELFFGEGSRLTVL.

This chain uses TRBV19 with TRBJ1-5; TCRdb picks TRBD1, but there is no DNA to check that call. In germline, CDR1 is LNHDA, CDR2 SQIVND (reference sequence). This CDR3 is 14 amino acids long. This CDR3 reads CASSMGGPNQPQHF.

By frequency, this clonotype registers medium-sized. This chain joins TRBV19 and TRBJ2-2; no DNA is available, so the TRBD1 call from TCRdb remains unchecked. This CDR3 region has 15 residues. Per the germline V gene, CDR1 is LNHDA and CDR2 is SQIVND (reference sequence). Here the CDR3 reads CASSFPDRGTGELFF.

Its frequency marks this clonotype as medium-sized. V gene TRBV15 combines with J gene TRBJ2-1; TCRdb outputs TRBD2, but without DNA this stays unchecked. The CDR3 is made up of 16 amino acids. Germline V CDR1 and CDR2: LNHNV, YYDKDF (reference sequence). CDR3 residues: CATSRERTSGYNEQFF. Full variable domain (remainder filled in from reference TRBV15 and TRBJ2-1): DAMVIQNPRYQVTQFGKPVTLSCSQTLNHNVMYWYQQKSSQAPKLLFHYYDKDFNNEADTPDNFQSRRPNTSFCFLDIRSPGLGDTAMYLCATSRERTSGYNEQFFGPGTRLTVL.

The V gene is TRBV5-6, the J gene TRBJ2-5. CDR1 is SGHDT, CDR2 YYEEEE, per germline. CDR3 length: 15 residues. CDR3 in amino acids: CASSLLPRSQETQYF.

This clonotype ranks as medium-sized in terms of frequency. The rearrangement joins TRBV6-5 to TRBJ2-3; TCRdb indicates TRBD2, and absent DNA this call remains unverified. CDR1 is MNHEY, CDR2 SVGAGI, per germline. The CDR3 contains 15 residues. The CDR3 spells CASSYLAGSTDTQYF.

This rearrangement joins TRBV12-3 or TRBV12-4 to TRBJ1-4; with no DNA, the TCRdb D assignment of TRBD1 cannot be verified. The CDR3 is made up of 15 amino acids. The CDR3 loop reads CASSWDRGANEKLFF.

The CDR3 spells CASSYLEEQYF. The chain employs TRBV6-5 and TRBJ2-7. Germline CDR1 and CDR2: MNHEY and SVGAGI. The CDR3 totals 11 residues.

The chain uses TRBV18 and TRBJ1-1; the TRBD1 assignment by TCRdb is unverifiable without DNA. Germline V gene data show CDR1 as KGHSH and CDR2 as LQKENI. This CDR3 spans 12 amino acids. CDR3: CASALQGNEAFF.

In terms of frequency, this clonotype is medium-sized. The chain is built from TRBV5-4 and TRBJ2-7. Per the germline V gene, CDR1 is SGHNT and CDR2 is YYREEE (reference sequence). The CDR3 totals 12 residues. This CDR3 reads CASSWQLNEQYF.

This clonotype is deemed medium-sized by its frequency. V is TRBV5-6 and J is TRBJ2-2. Germline assignment: CDR1 SGHDT and CDR2 YYEEEE. The CDR3 runs to 14 residues. This CDR3 reads CASRLGVNTGELFF. Full variable domain (rest looked up from reference TRBV5-6 and TRBJ2-2): DAGVTQSPTHLIKTRGQQVTLRCSPKSGHDTVSWYQQALGQGPQFIFQYYEEEERQRGNFPDRFSGHQFPNYSSELNVNALLLGDSALYLCASRLGVNTGELFFGEGSRLTVL.

The rearrangement links TRBV19 to TRBJ1-6; lacking DNA, the TRBD1 call made by TCRdb goes unchecked. The germline CDR1 and CDR2 sequences are LNHDA and SQIVND (reference sequence). This CDR3 spans 20 amino acids. CDR3 residues: CASSIDLIDSRSSYNSPLHF.

In terms of frequency, this clonotype is medium-sized (0.01 to 0.1%). This chain uses TRBV6-6 with TRBJ2-3. CDR3 length: 12 amino acids. CDR1 and CDR2 (germline): MNHNY, SVGAGI (reference sequence). The CDR3 sequence is CASSYVTDTQYF.

This clonotype is labeled medium-sized based on frequency. V is TRBV30 and J is TRBJ2-5; TCRdb's D call of TRBD2 is untestable without DNA. The CDR3 contains 13 residues. In germline, CDR1 is GTSNPN, CDR2 SVGIG (reference sequence). This chain's CDR3 is CAWSVGGRETQYF.

Its frequency marks this clonotype as medium-sized. This chain links TRBV7-9 with TRBJ2-2. Germline lookup yields CDR1 SEHNR and CDR2 FQNEAQ (reference sequence). This CDR3 comprises 14 residues. CDR3 protein: CASSLWLNTGELFF.

This clonotype is classed as medium-sized by frequency. The CDR3: CASSASGGASDTQYF. The chain couples TRBV19 to TRBJ2-3; TCRdb names TRBD2, which stays unverified in the absence of DNA. Looked up from germline, CDR1 is LNHDA and CDR2 is SQIVND (reference sequence). The CDR3 consists of 15 residues.

Here the CDR3 reads CASSDRGTRNTEAFF. The rearrangement joins TRBV10-2 to TRBJ1-1; TCRdb picks TRBD1, but there is no DNA to check that call. The CDR3 spans 15 residues. CDR1 and CDR2 from the germline V gene are WSHSY and SAAADI.

The CDR3 sequence: CASRVPGGTNTGELFF. This chain uses TRBV6-5 with TRBJ2-2; TCRdb gives TRBD1 as the D gene, but with no DNA this cannot be confirmed. CDR1 and CDR2 from the germline V gene are MNHEY and SVGAGI. The CDR3 contains 16 residues.

The chain uses TRBV19 and TRBJ1-1; with no DNA, the TCRdb D assignment of TRBD1 cannot be verified. Germline V CDR1 and CDR2: LNHDA, SQIVND (reference sequence). The CDR3 has 13 residues. CDR3 sequence: CASSIGRPAEAFF.

The genes are TRBV6-1 and TRBJ2-7. In germline, CDR1 is MNHNS, CDR2 SASEGT. The CDR3 length is 12 residues. The chain's CDR3 is CASSGERWEQYF.

This sequence joins TRBV12-3 or TRBV12-4 and TRBJ1-5. The length of the CDR3 is 14 residues. This chain's CDR3 is CDSSLRATNQPQHF.

The rearrangement joins TRBV20-1 to TRBJ1-4. CDR1 and CDR2 (germline): DFQATT, SNEGSKA (reference sequence). This CDR3 contains 13 residues. The CDR3: CSARGGANEKLFF.

This chain uses TRBV12-3 or TRBV12-4 with TRBJ2-1; without DNA, the TCRdb call of TRBD2 cannot be checked. The CDR3 has 13 amino acids. This CDR3 is CASIGSGYNEQFF.

The chain is built from TRBV18 and TRBJ2-3; no DNA is available, so the TRBD1 call from TCRdb remains unchecked. Germline CDR1 and CDR2: KGHSH and LQKENI. This CDR3 contains 15 residues. The CDR3 sequence: CASSPGTGGPDTQYF.

J is TRBJ1-2 and V is TRBV19; TCRdb gives TRBD1 as the D gene, but with no DNA this cannot be confirmed. Germline CDR1 reads LNHDA; CDR2 reads SQIVND (reference sequence). The CDR3 totals 13 residues. The CDR3 protein is CASSWTATYGYTF.

This chain joins TRBV5-6 and TRBJ1-2. The CDR3 sequence is 16 residues long. Germline-derived CDR1 and CDR2 are SGHDT and YYEEEE. The chain's CDR3 is CASSFNPAGIKEGYTF.

J is TRBJ2-3 and V is TRBV5-6; no DNA is available, so the TRBD2 call from TCRdb remains unchecked. Germline lookup yields CDR1 SGHDT and CDR2 YYEEEE. The CDR3 extends over 15 amino acids. CDR3 region: CASSFGGAQGNTQYF. Full variable domain (remainder filled in from reference TRBV5-6 and TRBJ2-3): DAGVTQSPTHLIKTRGQQVTLRCSPKSGHDTVSWYQQALGQGPQFIFQYYEEEERQRGNFPDRFSGHQFPNYSSELNVNALLLGDSALYLCASSFGGAQGNTQYFGPGTRLTVL.

According to its frequency, this clonotype is medium-sized. The chain is built from TRBV30 and TRBJ1-2. Germline loops: CDR1 GTSNPN, CDR2 SVGIG (reference sequence). CDR3 length: 11 amino acids. CDR3 sequence: CAWSVLGGYTF.

This chain connects TRBV12-3 or TRBV12-4 to TRBJ1-2; TCRdb indicates TRBD1, and absent DNA this call remains unverified. This CDR3 region has 13 residues. The CDR3 sequence is CASRGQGRDGYTF.